This is a list of T cell receptor beta chains from one sample in a study of T-cell memory formation after mild COVID-19. TCRdb independently ran MiXCR on the 5' RACE reads; one entry per CDR3 protein. This repertoire shows some 130,000 distinct CDR3 sequences, approximately 5.9% found once; its top ten account for 2% to 2.5%. The source material was PBMCs or a T cell subset sorted from them (not recorded which). The receptors were gathered from an adult woman who had mild COVID-19 (a few samples of this study predate the infection). Cell type and time point are not known. The CDR3 runs from the conserved cysteine through the conserved F or W. Fields, in order: D gene, V gene, clone size, J gene, CDR3 DNA, CDR3 protein. A D gene is named only where the DNA matches it firmly. Rows give clone size only sometimes, using once, few, many, or a class for an expanded clone.

NA,TRBV6-6,NA,TRBJ2-5,TGTGCCAGCACCCAAAGGGGGGGCTCGGAGACCCAGTACTTC,CASTQRGGSETQYF
TRBD2,TRBV20-1,many,TRBJ2-2,TGCAGTGCCACCGGGAGGACCGGGGAGCTGTTTTTT,CSATGRTGELFF
TRBD2,TRBV12-3/TRBV12-4,few,TRBJ2-7,TGTGCCAGCAGCCACACTAGCGGGGGGACCTACGAGCAGTACTTC,CASSHTSGGTYEQYF
NA,TRBV11-2,NA,TRBJ1-5,TGTGCCAGCAGCTTTTTGGGGCCAGATCAGCCCCAGCATTTT,CASSFLGPDQPQHF
NA,TRBV7-2,few,TRBJ2-2,TGTGCCAGCAGCTCCCAACCGACAGAGAACACCGGGGAGCTGTTTTTT,CASSSQPTENTGELFF
TRBD1,TRBV19,NA,TRBJ1-5,TGTGCCAGTGACTGGACAGGAGACAATCAGCCCCAGCATTTT,CASDWTGDNQPQHF
TRBD2,TRBV20-1,many,TRBJ2-7,TGCAGTGCTAGAGATGTGGCTAGCGGGACCTACGAGCAGTACTTC,CSARDVASGTYEQYF
NA,TRBV12-3/TRBV12-4,few,TRBJ1-5,TGTGCCAGCAGTTTAGATTATGGACGGCGGGGTCAGCCCCAGCATTTT,CASSLDYGRRGQPQHF
NA,TRBV6-2/TRBV6-3,few,TRBJ1-2,TGTGCCAGCTGCCCATCGAAGGGAGGGTATGGCTACACCTTC,CASCPSKGGYGYTF
TRBD2,TRBV30,many,TRBJ2-1,TGTGCCTGGAGTGGCGGGAGTGAGCAGTTCTTC,CAWSGGSEQFF
NA,TRBV20-1,many,TRBJ1-1,TGCAGTGCTAGAAAGTCGGGGACTGAAGCTTTCTTT,CSARKSGTEAFF
TRBD1,TRBV7-8,NA,TRBJ2-1,TGTGCCAGCAGCTCCGTTGGGGACAGGGTACAAAAGTTCTTC,CASSSVGDRVQKFF
TRBD2,TRBV6-6,few,TRBJ2-7,TGTGCCAGCAGTTACACCCCCTCTAGCGGTACTTCCTACGAGCAGTACTTC,CASSYTPSSGTSYEQYF
TRBD2,TRBV12-3/TRBV12-4,NA,TRBJ2-1,TGTGCCAGCAGCCCCGTCAAAGCGGGGTCCTACAATGAGCAGTTCTTC,CASSPVKAGSYNEQFF
TRBD2,TRBV28,NA,TRBJ2-3,TGTGCCAGCAGAGGACTAGCCGAGTATTTT,CASRGLAEYF
NA,TRBV6-2/TRBV6-3,NA,TRBJ1-1,TGTGCCAGCAACGACCGTCACACTGAAGCTTTCTTT,CASNDRHTEAFF
NA,TRBV20-1,few,TRBJ2-5,TGCAGTGCTAGAGACTCCGGGCCTCGAGAGACCCAGTACTTC,CSARDSGPRETQYF
TRBD2,TRBV18,NA,TRBJ2-2,TGTGCCAGCTCACCACCGGGACTAGCGGGAGGAACCACCGGGGGGCTGTTTTTT,CASSPPGLAGGTTGGLFF
TRBD1,TRBV12-3/TRBV12-4,many,TRBJ2-2,TGTGCCAGCAGTCCAGGGGGTCCTAGTGAGGTGTTTTTT,CASSPGGPSEVFF
NA,TRBV5-4,NA,TRBJ2-3,TGTGCCAGCAGCTTGGGGACTTCGTTGGATACGCAGTATTTT,CASSLGTSLDTQYF
TRBD1,TRBV23-1,few,TRBJ2-1,TGCGCCAGCAGTCAATGGGACAGGGGGCTTGTTGAGCAGTTCTTC,CASSQWDRGLVEQFF
NA,TRBV7-2,few,TRBJ1-1,TGTGCCAGCAGCAATCAGGGTGGGAACACTGAAGCTTTCTTT,CASSNQGGNTEAFF